Reported below is one T cell receptor beta chain. Per the germline V gene, CDR1 is SEHNR and CDR2 is FQNEAQ (reference sequence). V lost 3 bases to trimming and J lost 11 bases, with 10 bases between them. The CDR3 consists of 11 residues. The PCR employed 60 Vbeta primers together with 13 Jbeta primers. Sequenced by immunoSEQ multiplex PCR; TCRdb stores in-frame clones only, minus some. The profile covers fewer than 200,000 clones, with approximately 84% appearing a single time and approximately 0.23% taken by the ten largest. This record comes from a study of cytomegalovirus exposure and HLA in healthy donors.

The chain links TRBV7-9 to TRBJ1-1; D is possibly TRBD1 (5 bases). Sample: PBMCs. The TCR sequence derives from a girl under three years old in good health and CMV-seronegative. The CDR3 bases are TGTGCCAGCAGCTTTGGGACTGGGGCTTTCTTT. Its protein product is CASSFGTGAFF.